The present TCR beta chain was sequenced within a study of identical twins. General observations from the study: Twin pairs' shared out-of-frame alpha sequences were enriched in low generation probability. The same donors were not followed; conclusions instead depended on cross-sectional statistical analysis.

Template switching created a universal primer site, and the cDNA included unique molecular identifiers. Each CDR3 protein gets one entry after TCRdb re-called the 5' RACE reads with MiXCR. In the table there are 400,000 to 500,000 distinct CDR3 sequences, less than 20% of which are singletons. Only a few counts were recorded for this clonotype. The target antigen is unknown. This CDR3 has 13 amino acids. The germline V gene has CDR1 MNHNS and CDR2 SASEGT. V was trimmed by 5 bases and J by 4 bases, leaving 11 bases between them. The gene calls are TRBV6-1 and TRBJ1-1; the D gene is possibly TRBD1 (6 bases). The TCR sequence derives from a man in his forties or fifties in good health. The sequencing sample was made of naive T cells sorted from blood. The CDR3 sequence is CASSHRVFTEAFF. CDR3 DNA: TGTGCCAGCAGTCACAGGGTTTTCACTGAAGCTTTCTTT.